This T cell receptor beta chain was retrieved from a study of identical twins. CDR1 MDHEN and CDR2 SYDVKM come from the germline V gene. The CDR3 covers 12 residues. V was pared by 7 bases and J by 4 bases, with 3 bases of the junction left unmatched. In TCRdb, the 5' RACE reads were re-called with MiXCR into one record per CDR3 protein. The sample includes nearly 900,000 distinct CDR3 sequences, approximately 13% of them seen just once. This same sample was also part of a study on yellow fever vaccine responses in identical twins.

Sequenced: PBMCs. The rearrangement uses TRBV28 and TRBJ1-1; 7 nucleotides match TRBD1. This TCR came from a woman younger than 35 in good health. The CDR3 reads CASNRGSTEAFF. CDR3 nucleotide sequence: TGTGCCAGCAACAGGGGAAGCACTGAAGCTTTCTTT.